The TCR beta chain under discussion was sequenced for a study of tumor and adjacent non-tumor tissue in lung cancer. Across the whole study: Histology: under 15 adenocarcinoma, a couple of squamous cell carcinoma, 1 small cell lung cancer.

TCRbeta libraries were built with three rounds of nested PCR, modified from ARM-PCR. TCRdb re-analysed the multiplex PCR reads in MiXCR, keeping a single row per CDR3 protein. This sample has 65,000 to 95,000 distinct CDR3 sequences, with around 86% found just once. A remark on this clonotype: The germline gene is not matched at one end of the junction; a read error may be the cause.

No cell sorting was done before RNA was extracted from the tissue. The CDR3 covers 18 residues. Germline V CDR1 and CDR2: MGHRA, YSYEKL. The chain recombines TRBV4-1 with TRBJ1-2; D is ambiguous. The source is a woman aged 45-60 years with non-small cell lung cancer. The sequenced sample consisted of lung tumor tissue. The CDR3: CASSQDVVESYPNYDYTF. CDR3 bases: TGCGCCAGCAGCCAAGATGTAGTTGAGTCCTATCCTAACTATGACTACACCTTC.